This TCR beta chain was observed in a study of vaccination and CD4 T cells after COVID-19. Deletions cut 6 bases from V and 6 bases from J, with 27 bases between. Germline CDR1 is SGDLS and CDR2 is YYNGEE. The CDR3 is 17 residues long. An Oncomine TCR Beta short-read assay was used to sequence the DNA from cultured CD4+ T cells. MiXCR, run by TCRdb on the PCR reads, gives a single entry per CDR3 protein. The sample lists 4,000 to 5,000 distinct CDR3 sequences, roughly 34% seen once, with around a quarter in the top ten. Treatment indicated: roughly 11-day PBMC culture with coronavirus spike peptide pools or control peptides (ViraFEST assay). These CD4+ T cells came from an unexposed donor, sampled before the COVID-19 pandemic (2011-2018). Researchers reported culturing about 2 million PBMCs per well with approximately 10 IU/ml IL-2 and approximately 10 ug/ml peptide pools. Comment on this clonotype: Antigen unknown.

Material for sequencing was CD4+ T cells from blood, cultured in vitro. The V call is TRBV9, the J call TRBJ1-2, with a tentative D call TRBD1 (5 bases). This clonotype originated in a human donor in good health. CDR3 in amino acids: CASTLGGADLSIDGYTF. CDR3 DNA: TGTGCCAGCACCCTCGGGGGTGCGGACCTCTCGATAGATGGCTACACCTTC.